One and the same sample provided the 12 T cell receptor beta chains below, sequenced in a study of CD8 T cells in Susac syndrome. With random hexamers, reverse transcription was performed on roughly 0.45 to 1 ug of RNA. A single record per CDR3 protein comes from TCRdb applying MiXCR to the immunoSEQ multiplex PCR reads. The repertoire holds about 150,000 distinct CDR3 sequences, with roughly 96% as singletons. Specimen: CD8+ T cells from PBMCs. These receptors were obtained from a human donor with multiple sclerosis.

The CDR3 sequence: CASSYLRVSNTEAFF. DNA for the CDR3: TGTGCCAGCAGTTACTTGAGGGTTAGTAACACTGAAGCTTTCTTT. The V gene is TRBV6-6, the J gene TRBJ1-1; D remains unclear. V gave up 1 base and J gave up 2 bases, with 11 bases separating them. CDR3 size: 15 residues. Per the germline V gene, CDR1 is MNHNY and CDR2 is SVGAGI (reference sequence).

The chain joins TRBV5-4 to TRBJ2-1; 10 bases align to TRBD2. The CDR3 runs to 16 residues. Germline CDR1 reads SGHNT; CDR2 reads YYREEE (reference sequence). After removal of 0 bases from V and 7 bases from J, the junction contained 7 bases not matched to a gene. CDR3 coding DNA: TGTGCCAGCAGCTTGGCTAGCGGGGGTTCCGTAAATGAGCAGTTCTTC. This codes for CASSLASGGSVNEQFF.

V gene TRBV25-1 combines with J gene TRBJ1-1; the match to TRBD1 covers 8 bases. This CDR3 contains 14 residues. The ends lost 3 bases at V and 1 base at J; junction bases unmatched: 1. Germline values: CDR1 MGHDK, CDR2 SYGVNS. CDR3 in DNA: TGTGCCAGCAGTGAGGGGACAGGGAACACTGAAGCTTTCTTT. Its translation: CASSEGTGNTEAFF.

V usage is TRBV13 and J usage is TRBJ2-1, with 7 nucleotides matching TRBD2. The CDR3 loop spans 15 amino acids. The germline V gene encodes CDR1 PRHDT and CDR2 FYEKMQ (reference sequence). Unmatched junction bases numbered 3, after V lost 0 bases and J lost 4 bases. The CDR3 DNA reads as TGTGCCAGCAGCTTAGGTCTAGCGGATTACAATGAGCAGTTCTTC. Encoded protein: CASSLGLADYNEQFF. The full variable domain, completed using reference TRBV13 and TRBJ2-1, is AAGVIQSPRHLIKEKRETATLKCYPIPRHDTVYWYQQGPGQDPQFLISFYEKMQSDKGSIPDRFSAQQFSDYHSELNMSSLELGDSALYFCASSLGLADYNEQFFGPGTRLTVL.

The chain recombines TRBV3-1 with TRBJ1-1; D not certain. Trimming removed 0 bases at V and 7 bases at J, with 15 bases between. There are 15 residues in the CDR3. Germline V lookup: CDR1 LGHDT, CDR2 YNNKEL (reference sequence). Here the CDR3 DNA reads TGTGCCAGCAGCCAAGAAGGATTTCGGGGAGATGAAGCTTTCTTT. Residues: CASSQEGFRGDEAFF.

This rearrangement joins TRBV20-1 to TRBJ2-5, with D uncertain. This CDR3 contains 11 residues. Germline values: CDR1 DFQATT, CDR2 SNEGSKA (reference sequence). V shed 2 bases and J shed 5 bases, with 6 bases lying between them. CDR3 amino acids: CSARISETQYF. CDR3 sequence (DNA): TGCAGTGCTAGAATATCGGAGACCCAGTACTTC.

The chain uses TRBV29-1 and TRBJ1-1; weak D call: TRBD1 (5 bases). V was trimmed by 6 bases and J by 5 bases, leaving 22 bases between them. In germline, CDR1 is SQVTM, CDR2 ANQGSEA. CDR3 length equals 15 residues. CDR3 nucleotides: TGCAGCGTCCTACTACCGGGGCTAAAAGGGACTGAAGCTTTCTTT. Its translation: CSVLLPGLKGTEAFF. Full variable domain (outside the CDR3, taken from reference TRBV29-1 and TRBJ1-1): SAVISQKPSRDICQRGTSLTIQCQVDSQVTMMFWYRQQPGQSLTLIATANQGSEATYESGFVIDKFPISRPNLTFSTLTVSNMSPEDSSIYLCSVLLPGLKGTEAFFGQGTRLTVV.

The V call is TRBV7-9, the J call TRBJ1-1; D is unclear. Deletions cut 7 bases from V and 1 base from J, with 13 bases between. This CDR3 has 14 amino acids. Germline assignment: CDR1 SEHNR and CDR2 FQNEAQ (reference sequence). The CDR3 DNA reads as TGTGCCAGCAATGGAGGTGAGAGGAACACTGAAGCTTTCTTT. Protein: CASNGGERNTEAFF.

The gene calls are TRBV18 and TRBJ2-7; D might be TRBD1 or TRBD2, each matching 5 bases. The length of the CDR3 is 14 residues. Trimming removed 9 bases from V and 3 bases from J, with 18 bases in between. Germline V gene sequence: CDR1 KGHSH, CDR2 LQKENI. The CDR3 region is CARPGAFRDYEQYV. Here the CDR3 DNA reads TGTGCCAGGCCCGGGGCCTTCCGCGACTACGAGCAGTACGTC.

The V call is TRBV29-1, the J call TRBJ2-3; the D gene is possibly TRBD1 (6 bases). CDR3 length: 14 residues. Germline CDR1 is SQVTM and CDR2 is ANQGSEA. V was trimmed by 4 bases and J by 1 base, leaving 12 bases between them. CDR3 DNA sequence: TGCAGCGTTGTGGAATACAGGGGCACAGATACGCAGTATTTT. Residues: CSVVEYRGTDTQYF.

The rearrangement uses TRBV27 and TRBJ1-5; possibly TRBD1 for D (6 bases). Germline V gives CDR1 MNHEY, CDR2 SMNVEV (reference sequence). The CDR3 length is 14 residues. V lost 2 bases and J 1 base, leaving 6 bases between the germline ends. CDR3: CASSLRGSNQPQHF. The DNA of the CDR3 is TGTGCCAGCAGTTTAAGGGGGAGCAATCAGCCCCAGCATTTT.

This chain joins TRBV27 and TRBJ2-7, with 7 bases fitting TRBD1. The junction had 9 bases not matched to a gene; V was cut back by 4 bases and J by 0 bases. Germline CDR1 reads MNHEY; CDR2 reads SMNVEV (reference sequence). The CDR3 has 16 amino acids. The CDR3, as DNA: TGTGCCAGCAGTTCGGGACAGCCCAGGTCCTCCTACGAGCAGTACTTC. Amino acids: CASSSGQPRSSYEQYF.